The 5 T cell receptor beta chains given below trace back to one sample, sequenced in a study of T cell responses to AZD1222 COVID-19 vaccine. Some clones are missing from TCRdb's copy, which holds only in-frame ones; the method was immunoSEQ multiplex PCR. The sample yields under 95,000 clones, under 90% seen once. The sample here was peripheral blood, taken 28 days after the second AZD1222 dose. The origin of the receptors is an adult who received the AZD1222 COVID-19 vaccine.

The V gene is TRBV2, the J gene TRBJ1-1, with D possibly being TRBD1 (5 bases). Trimming shortened V by 2 bases and J by 7 bases, and 14 bases separated the two germline ends. Looked up from germline, CDR1 is SNHLY and CDR2 is FYNNEI. This CDR3 spans 14 amino acids. The CDR3 nucleotides read TGTGCCAGCAGTGAATTCGTGACAGCAGTTGAAGCTTTCTTT. Amino acids: CASSEFVTAVEAFF.

This chain uses TRBV7-7 with TRBJ2-5; tentatively, D is TRBD1 or TRBD2 (5 bases each). Germline CDR1 is SSHAT and CDR2 is FNYEAQ (reference sequence). The V and J ends lost 4 bases and 4 bases respectively, with 16 bases between them. There are 15 residues in the CDR3. CDR3: CASSSTGPTGETQYF. The DNA of the CDR3 is TGTGCCAGCAGCTCCACGGGGCCCACTGGAGAGACCCAGTACTTC.

The rearrangement joins TRBV7-2 to TRBJ1-2, with TRBD1 as a possible D gene (6 bases). Germline CDR1 is SGHTA and CDR2 is FQGNSA. V lost 5 bases and J lost 6, with 19 bases in between. The CDR3 is 15 residues long. As DNA, the CDR3 is TGTGCCAGCAGCCCCGAAGGGGGGGTGGGAAATGGCTACACCTTC. As protein: CASSPEGGVGNGYTF.

The chain joins TRBV6-5 to TRBJ2-1, with no clear D. Germline values: CDR1 MNHEY, CDR2 SVGAGI. This CDR3 contains 11 residues. V was clipped by 7 bases and J by 1 base, with 2 bases between them. CDR3 amino acids: CASTSYNEQFF. DNA of the CDR3: TGTGCCAGCACTTCCTACAATGAGCAGTTCTTC.

The gene calls are TRBV24-1 and TRBJ2-5; tentative D call: TRBD2 (5 bases). The length of the CDR3 is 12 residues. CDR1 KGHDR and CDR2 SFDVKD come from the germline V gene. The V gene lost 5 bases and the J gene lost 5 bases, with 8 bases spanning the gap. The DNA for the CDR3 is TGTGCCACCAGTGGAGGGTGGGAGACCCAGTACTTC. It specifies CATSGGWETQYF.